The table lists the clone carrying this TCR beta chain with a count of one. The junction differs from germline at one of its ends, possibly a read error. CDR3 length: 13 residues. This sample is part of a study of T cell changes during pregnancy in multiple sclerosis. Generated by immunoSEQ multiplex PCR, the TCRdb table keeps only in-frame clones and is missing some. The sample includes over 50,000 clones, 88% of them seen just once. The V call is TRBV5-3, the J call TRBJ2-7; 9 bases are shared with TRBD1. TRBV5-3 is assigned to the ORF class and has an uncertain function. This material consisted of peripheral blood, taken in the first trimester of pregnancy. This clonotype was obtained from a female donor with multiple sclerosis, enrolled in a pregnancy study. The CDR3 loop reads CARRLDRGHEQYF. CDR3 nucleotides: TGTGCCAGAAGATTGGACAGGGGCCACGAGCAGTACTTC.